What follows is one T cell receptor (beta chain) and its context. Its antigen is undetermined. The source of the sample is a study of T cell repertoires in cytomegalovirus infection. Background on the study: It can be stated that public TCR beta signatures indicated CMV infection as well as a matching HLA type.

MiXCR was run by TCRdb on the reads, yielding one entry per CDR3 protein. The data hold around 100,000 distinct CDR3 sequences, with roughly 39% observed a single time. Points from the study as a whole: In two of eight donors, the top clonotype was HLA-C-restricted CMV-specific.

The sample here was CD8+ T cells from cultured PBMCs, taken from culture after CMV antigen stimulation. The TCR sequence derives from a human donor in good health (CMV status not recorded). Some clones in this sample may be carry-over from other donors' samples.

The CDR3: CASSSDRDGANEKLFF. The CDR3 nucleotides read TGTGCCAGCAGCTCCGACAGGGACGGGGCTAATGAAAAACTGTTTTTT. The chain employs TRBV7-9 and TRBJ1-4, with 7 bases aligning to TRBD1. The CDR3 length is 16 residues. V lost 4 bases, J lost 3 bases, and 8 bases stayed unmatched. The germline V gene encodes CDR1 SEHNR and CDR2 FQNEAQ (reference sequence).